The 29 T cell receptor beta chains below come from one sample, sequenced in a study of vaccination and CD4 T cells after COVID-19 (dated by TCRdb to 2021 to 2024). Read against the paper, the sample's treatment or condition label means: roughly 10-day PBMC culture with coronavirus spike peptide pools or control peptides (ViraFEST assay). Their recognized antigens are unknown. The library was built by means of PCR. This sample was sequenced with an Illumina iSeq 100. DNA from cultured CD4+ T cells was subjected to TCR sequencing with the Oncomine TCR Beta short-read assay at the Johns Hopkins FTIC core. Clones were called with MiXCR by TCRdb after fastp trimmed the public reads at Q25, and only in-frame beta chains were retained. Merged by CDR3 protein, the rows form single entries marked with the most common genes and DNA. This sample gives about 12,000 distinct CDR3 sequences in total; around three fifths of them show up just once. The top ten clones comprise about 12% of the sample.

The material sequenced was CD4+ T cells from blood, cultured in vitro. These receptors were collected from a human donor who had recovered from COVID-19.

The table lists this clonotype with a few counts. For the CDR3, the DNA is TGTGCCAGCAGTGAATTCGTCCTTGGGCTGGAGACCCAGTACTTC. Translation gives CASSEFVLGLETQYF. The chain uses TRBV2 and TRBJ2-5; D unresolved. V was cut by 2 bases and J by 5 bases, with 15 bases left in between. This CDR3 is 15 amino acids long. Germline-derived CDR1 and CDR2 are SNHLY and FYNNEI.

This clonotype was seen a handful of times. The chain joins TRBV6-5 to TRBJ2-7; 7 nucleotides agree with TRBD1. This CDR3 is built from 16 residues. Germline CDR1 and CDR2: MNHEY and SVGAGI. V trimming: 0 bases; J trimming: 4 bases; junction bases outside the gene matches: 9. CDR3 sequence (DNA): TGTGCCAGCAGTTACTCTCAAGTGACAGGGAGTTACGAGCAGTACTTC. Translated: CASSYSQVTGSYEQYF.

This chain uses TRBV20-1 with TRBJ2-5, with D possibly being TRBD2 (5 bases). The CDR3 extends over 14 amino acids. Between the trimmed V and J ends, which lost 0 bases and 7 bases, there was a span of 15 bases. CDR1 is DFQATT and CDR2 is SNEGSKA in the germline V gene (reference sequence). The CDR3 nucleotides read TGCAGTGCTAGAGATCTGGATCGGGGTGGGACCCAGTACTTC. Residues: CSARDLDRGGTQYF.

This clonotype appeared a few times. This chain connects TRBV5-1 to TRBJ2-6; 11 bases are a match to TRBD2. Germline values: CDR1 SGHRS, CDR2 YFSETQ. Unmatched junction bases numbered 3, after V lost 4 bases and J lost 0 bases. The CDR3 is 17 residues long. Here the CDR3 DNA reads TGCGCCAGCAGCGGGACTAGCGGTTTCTCTGGGGCCAACGTCCTGACTTTC. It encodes CASSGTSGFSGANVLTF.

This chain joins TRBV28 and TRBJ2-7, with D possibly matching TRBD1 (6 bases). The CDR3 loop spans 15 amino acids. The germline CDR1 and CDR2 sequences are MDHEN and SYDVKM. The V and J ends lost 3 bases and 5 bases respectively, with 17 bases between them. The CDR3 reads CASSFLRTVVDEQYF. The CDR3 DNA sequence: TGTGCCAGCAGTTTCCTCCGGACAGTCGTGGACGAGCAGTACTTC.

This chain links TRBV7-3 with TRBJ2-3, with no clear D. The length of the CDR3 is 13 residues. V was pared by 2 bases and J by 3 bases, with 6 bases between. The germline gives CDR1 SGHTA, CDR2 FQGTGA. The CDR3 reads CASSLFSTDTQYF. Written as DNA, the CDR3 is TGTGCCAGCAGCTTATTCTCGACAGATACGCAGTATTTT. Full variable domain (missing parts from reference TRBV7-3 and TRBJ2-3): GAGVSQTPSNKVTEKGKYVELRCDPISGHTALYWYRQSLGQGPEFLIYFQGTGAADDSGLPNDRFFAVRPEGSVSTLKIQRTERGDSAVYLCASSLFSTDTQYFGPGTRLTVL.

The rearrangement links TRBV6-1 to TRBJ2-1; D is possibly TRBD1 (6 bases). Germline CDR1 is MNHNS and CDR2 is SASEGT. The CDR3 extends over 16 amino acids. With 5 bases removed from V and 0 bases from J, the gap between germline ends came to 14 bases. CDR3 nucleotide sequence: TGTGCCAGCAGTCTACAGGGTTGGGGCTCCTACAATGAGCAGTTCTTC. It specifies CASSLQGWGSYNEQFF.

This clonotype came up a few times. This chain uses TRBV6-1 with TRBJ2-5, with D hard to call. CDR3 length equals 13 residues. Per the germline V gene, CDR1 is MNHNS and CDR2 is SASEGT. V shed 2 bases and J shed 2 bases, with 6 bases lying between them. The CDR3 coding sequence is TGTGCCAGCAGTGAAATCCGTCAAGAGACCCAGTACTTC. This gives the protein CASSEIRQETQYF.

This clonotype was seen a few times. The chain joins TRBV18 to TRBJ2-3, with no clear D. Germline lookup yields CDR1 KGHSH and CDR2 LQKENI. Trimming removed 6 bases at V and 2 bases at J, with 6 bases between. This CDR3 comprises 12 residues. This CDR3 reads CASSENTDTQYF. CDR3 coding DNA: TGTGCCAGCTCCGAAAACACAGATACGCAGTATTTT.

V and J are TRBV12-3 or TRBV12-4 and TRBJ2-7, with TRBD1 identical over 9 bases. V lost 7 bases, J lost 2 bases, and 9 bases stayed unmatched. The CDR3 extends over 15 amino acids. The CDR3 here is CASNPGTGSPYEQYF. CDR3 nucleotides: TGTGCCAGCAACCCGGGGACAGGGAGCCCCTACGAGCAGTACTTC.

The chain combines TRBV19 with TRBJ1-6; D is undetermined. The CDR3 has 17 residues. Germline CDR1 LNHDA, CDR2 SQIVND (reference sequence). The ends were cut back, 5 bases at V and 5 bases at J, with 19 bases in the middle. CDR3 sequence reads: CASSAGNTDSNNSPLHF. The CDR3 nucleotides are TGTGCCAGTAGTGCAGGCAACACAGACTCAAATAATTCACCCCTCCACTTT.

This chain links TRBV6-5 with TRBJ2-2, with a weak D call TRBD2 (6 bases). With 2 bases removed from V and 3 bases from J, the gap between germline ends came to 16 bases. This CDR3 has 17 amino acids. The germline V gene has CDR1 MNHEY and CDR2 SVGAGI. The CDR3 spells CASSYRTTMTDTGELFF. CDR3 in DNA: TGTGCCAGCAGTTACCGGACTACGATGACTGACACCGGGGAGCTGTTTTTT.

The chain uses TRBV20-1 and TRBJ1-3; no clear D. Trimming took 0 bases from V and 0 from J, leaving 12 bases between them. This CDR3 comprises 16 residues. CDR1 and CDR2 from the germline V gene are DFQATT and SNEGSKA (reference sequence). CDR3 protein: CSAREPRGHSGNTIYF. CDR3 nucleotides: TGCAGTGCTAGAGAGCCCCGTGGGCACTCTGGAAACACCATATATTTT.

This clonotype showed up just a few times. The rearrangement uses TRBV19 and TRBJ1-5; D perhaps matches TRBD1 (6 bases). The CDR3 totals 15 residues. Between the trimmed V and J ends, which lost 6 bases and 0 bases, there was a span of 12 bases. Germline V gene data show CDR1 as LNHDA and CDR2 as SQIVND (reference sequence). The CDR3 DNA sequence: TGTGCCAGTAGGATACAGGGCAATAGCAATCAGCCCCAGCATTTT. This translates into CASRIQGNSNQPQHF. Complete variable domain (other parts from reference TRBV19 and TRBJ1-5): DGGITQSPKYLFRKEGQNVTLSCEQNLNHDAMYWYRQDPGQGLRLIYYSQIVNDFQKGDIAEGYSVSREKKESFPLTVTSAQKNPTAFYLCASRIQGNSNQPQHFGDGTRLSIL.

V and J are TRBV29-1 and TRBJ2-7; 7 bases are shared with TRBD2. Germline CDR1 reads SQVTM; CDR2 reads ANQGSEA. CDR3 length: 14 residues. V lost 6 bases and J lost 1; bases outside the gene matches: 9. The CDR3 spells CSVVLAGRSYEQYF. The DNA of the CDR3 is TGCAGCGTGGTCTTAGCGGGTCGATCCTACGAGCAGTACTTC.

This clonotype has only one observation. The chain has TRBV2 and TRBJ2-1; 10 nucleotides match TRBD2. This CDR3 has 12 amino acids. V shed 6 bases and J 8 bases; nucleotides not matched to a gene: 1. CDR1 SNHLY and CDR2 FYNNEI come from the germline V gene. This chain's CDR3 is CASRGLADEQFF. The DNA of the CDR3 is TGTGCCAGCAGAGGACTAGCGGATGAGCAGTTCTTC.

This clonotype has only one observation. The CDR3 DNA follows: TGTGCCAGCAGGGGGCACGCAACCCTCTACGAGCAGTACTTC. Its protein product is CASRGHATLYEQYF. V gene TRBV6-1 combines with J gene TRBJ2-7; weak D call: TRBD1 (5 bases). Germline CDR1 and CDR2: MNHNS and SASEGT. The CDR3 loop spans 14 amino acids. The ends were cut back, 6 bases at V and 3 bases at J, with 15 bases in the middle.

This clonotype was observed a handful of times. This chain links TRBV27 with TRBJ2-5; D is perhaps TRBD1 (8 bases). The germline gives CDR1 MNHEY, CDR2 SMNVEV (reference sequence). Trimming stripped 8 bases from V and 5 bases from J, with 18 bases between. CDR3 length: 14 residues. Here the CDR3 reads CASGLNRGGETQYF. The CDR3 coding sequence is TGTGCCAGCGGACTAAACAGGGGGGGGGAGACCCAGTACTTC.

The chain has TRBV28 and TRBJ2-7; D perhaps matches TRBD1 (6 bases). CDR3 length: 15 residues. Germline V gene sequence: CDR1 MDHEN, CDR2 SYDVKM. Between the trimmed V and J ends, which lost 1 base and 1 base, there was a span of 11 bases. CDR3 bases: TGTGCCAGCAGTTTATCAGGGGATTATTCCTACGAGCAGTACTTC. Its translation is CASSLSGDYSYEQYF.

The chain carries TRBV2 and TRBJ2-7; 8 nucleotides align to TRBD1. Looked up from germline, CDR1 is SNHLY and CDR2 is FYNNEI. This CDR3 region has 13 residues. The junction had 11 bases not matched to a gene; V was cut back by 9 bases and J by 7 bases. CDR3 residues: CASFGQGGGEQYF. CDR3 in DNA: TGTGCCAGTTTTGGACAGGGCGGTGGGGAGCAGTACTTC.

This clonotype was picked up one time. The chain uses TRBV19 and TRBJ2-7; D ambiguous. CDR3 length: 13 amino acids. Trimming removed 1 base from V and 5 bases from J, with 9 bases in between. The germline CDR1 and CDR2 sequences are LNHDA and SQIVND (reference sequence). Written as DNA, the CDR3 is TGTGCCAGTAGTATAGGGTCGAGGAACGAGCAGTACTTC. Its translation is CASSIGSRNEQYF.

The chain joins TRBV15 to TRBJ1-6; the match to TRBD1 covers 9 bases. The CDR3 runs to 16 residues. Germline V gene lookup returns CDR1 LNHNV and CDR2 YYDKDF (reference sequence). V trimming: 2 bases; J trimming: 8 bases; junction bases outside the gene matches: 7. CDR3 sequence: CATSRKQGAKDSPLHF. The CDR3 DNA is TGTGCCACCAGCAGAAAACAGGGGGCTAAAGATTCACCCCTCCACTTT.

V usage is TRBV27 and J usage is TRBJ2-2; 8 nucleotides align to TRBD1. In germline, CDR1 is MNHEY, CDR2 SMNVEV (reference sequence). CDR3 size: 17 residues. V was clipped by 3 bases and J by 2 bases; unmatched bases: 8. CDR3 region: CASSFFGQGKNTGELFF. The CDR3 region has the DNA TGTGCCAGCAGTTTCTTCGGACAGGGTAAAAACACCGGGGAGCTGTTTTTT.

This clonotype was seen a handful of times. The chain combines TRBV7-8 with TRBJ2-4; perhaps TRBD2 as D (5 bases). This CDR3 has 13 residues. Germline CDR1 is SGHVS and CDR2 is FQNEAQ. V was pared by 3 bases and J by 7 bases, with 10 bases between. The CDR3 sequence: CASSFYGENIQYF. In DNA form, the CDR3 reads TGTGCCAGCAGCTTTTATGGGGAGAACATTCAGTACTTC.

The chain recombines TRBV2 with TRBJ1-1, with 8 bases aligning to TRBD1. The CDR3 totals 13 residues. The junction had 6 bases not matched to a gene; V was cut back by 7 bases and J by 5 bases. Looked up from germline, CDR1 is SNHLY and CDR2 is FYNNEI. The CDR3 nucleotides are TGTGCCAGCATCCGACAGGGGTGGACTGAAGCTTTCTTT. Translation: CASIRQGWTEAFF.

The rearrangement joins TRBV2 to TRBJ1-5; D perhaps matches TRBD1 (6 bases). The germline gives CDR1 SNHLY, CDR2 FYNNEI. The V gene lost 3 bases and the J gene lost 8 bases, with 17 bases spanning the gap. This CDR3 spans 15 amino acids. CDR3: CASSDPRSGVEPQHF. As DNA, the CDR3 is TGTGCCAGCAGTGATCCCCGGTCAGGGGTCGAGCCCCAGCATTTT.

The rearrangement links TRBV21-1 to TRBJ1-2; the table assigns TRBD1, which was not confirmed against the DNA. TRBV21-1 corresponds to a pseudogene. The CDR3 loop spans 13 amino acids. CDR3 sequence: CASSKHRGYGYTF. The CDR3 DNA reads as TGTGCCAGCAGCAAACACAGGGGCTATGGCTACACCTTC.

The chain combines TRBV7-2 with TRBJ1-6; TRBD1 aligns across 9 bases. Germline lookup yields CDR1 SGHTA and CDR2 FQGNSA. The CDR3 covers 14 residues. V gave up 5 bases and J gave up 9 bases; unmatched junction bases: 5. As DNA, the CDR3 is TGTGCCAGCAGCCCGGGACAGGGTGTTTCACCCCTCCACTTT. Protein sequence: CASSPGQGVSPLHF. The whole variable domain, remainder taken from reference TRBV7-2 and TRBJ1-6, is GAGVSQSPSNKVTEKGKDVELRCDPISGHTALYWYRQSLGQGLEFLIYFQGNSAPDKSGLPSDRFSAERTGGSVSTLTIQRTQQEDSAVYLCASSPGQGVSPLHFGNGTRLTVT.

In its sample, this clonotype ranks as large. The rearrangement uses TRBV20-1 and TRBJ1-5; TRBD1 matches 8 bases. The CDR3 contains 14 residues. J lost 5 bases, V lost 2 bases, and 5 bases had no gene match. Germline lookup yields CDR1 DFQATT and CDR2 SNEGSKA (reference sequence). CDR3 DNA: TGCAGTGCTAGACCGACAGGGGAAGATCAGCCCCAGCATTTT. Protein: CSARPTGEDQPQHF.